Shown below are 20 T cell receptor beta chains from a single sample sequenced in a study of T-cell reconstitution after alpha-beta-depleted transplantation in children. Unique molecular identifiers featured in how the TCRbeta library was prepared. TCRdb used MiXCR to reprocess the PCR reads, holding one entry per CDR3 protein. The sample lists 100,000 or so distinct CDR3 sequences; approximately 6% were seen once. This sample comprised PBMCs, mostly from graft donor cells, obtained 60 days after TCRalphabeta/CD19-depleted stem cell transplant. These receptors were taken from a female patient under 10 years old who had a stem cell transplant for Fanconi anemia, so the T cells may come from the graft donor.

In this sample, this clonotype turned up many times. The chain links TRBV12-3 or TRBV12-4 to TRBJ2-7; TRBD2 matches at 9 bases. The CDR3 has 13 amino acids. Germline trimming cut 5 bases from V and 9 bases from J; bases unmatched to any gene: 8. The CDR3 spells CASSPKPGLAQYF. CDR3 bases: TGTGCCAGCAGTCCTAAACCGGGACTAGCGCAGTACTTC.

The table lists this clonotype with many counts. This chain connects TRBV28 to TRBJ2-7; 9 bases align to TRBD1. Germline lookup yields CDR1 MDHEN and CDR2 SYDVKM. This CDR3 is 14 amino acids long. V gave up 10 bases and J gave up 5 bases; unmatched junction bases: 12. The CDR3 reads CAIHPGTGKDEQYF. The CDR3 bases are TGTGCCATACACCCCGGGACAGGGAAGGACGAGCAGTACTTC.

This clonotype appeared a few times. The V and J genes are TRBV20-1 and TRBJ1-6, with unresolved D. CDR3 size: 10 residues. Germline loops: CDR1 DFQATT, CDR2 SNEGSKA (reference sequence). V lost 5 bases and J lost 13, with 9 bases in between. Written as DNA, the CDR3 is TGCAGTGCTCGCATAAAGCCCCTCCACTTT. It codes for CSARIKPLHF.

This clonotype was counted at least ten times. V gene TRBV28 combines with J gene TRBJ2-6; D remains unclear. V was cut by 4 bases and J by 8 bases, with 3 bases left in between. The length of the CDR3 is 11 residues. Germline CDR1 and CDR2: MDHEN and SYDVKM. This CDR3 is CASSSPNVLTF. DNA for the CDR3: TGTGCCAGCAGTTCCCCCAACGTCCTGACTTTC.

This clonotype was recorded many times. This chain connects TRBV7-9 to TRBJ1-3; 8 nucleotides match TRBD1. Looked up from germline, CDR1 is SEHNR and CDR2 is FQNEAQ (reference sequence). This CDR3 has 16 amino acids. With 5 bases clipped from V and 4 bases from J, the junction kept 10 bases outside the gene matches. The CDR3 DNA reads TGTGCCAGCAGCCCGAGGGGGACAGGAGCCGGAAACACCATATATTTT. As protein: CASSPRGTGAGNTIYF.

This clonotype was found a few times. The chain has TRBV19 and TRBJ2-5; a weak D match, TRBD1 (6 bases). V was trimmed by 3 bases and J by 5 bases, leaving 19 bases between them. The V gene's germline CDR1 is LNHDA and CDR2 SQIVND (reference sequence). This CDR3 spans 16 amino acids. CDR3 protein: CASSITRGQIGETQYF. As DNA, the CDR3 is TGTGCCAGTAGTATCACCCGAGGACAGATCGGCGAGACCCAGTACTTC.

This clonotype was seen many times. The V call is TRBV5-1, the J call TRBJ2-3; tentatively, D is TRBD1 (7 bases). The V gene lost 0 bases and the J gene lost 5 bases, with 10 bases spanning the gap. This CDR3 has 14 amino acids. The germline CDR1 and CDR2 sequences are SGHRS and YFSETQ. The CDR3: CASSLGQGGDTQYF. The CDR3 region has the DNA TGCGCCAGCAGCTTGGGGCAGGGGGGAGATACGCAGTATTTT. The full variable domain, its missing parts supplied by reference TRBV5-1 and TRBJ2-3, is KAGVTQTPRYLIKTRGQQVTLSCSPISGHRSVSWYQQTPGQGLQFLFEYFSETQRNKGNFPGRFSGRQFSNSRSEMNVSTLELGDSALYLCASSLGQGGDTQYFGPGTRLTVL.

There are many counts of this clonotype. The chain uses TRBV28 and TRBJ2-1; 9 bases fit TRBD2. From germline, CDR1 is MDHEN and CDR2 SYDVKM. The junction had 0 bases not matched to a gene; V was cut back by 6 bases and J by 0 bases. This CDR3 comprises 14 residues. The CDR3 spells CASRTSGSYNEQFF. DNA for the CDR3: TGTGCCAGCAGGACTAGCGGCTCCTACAATGAGCAGTTCTTC.

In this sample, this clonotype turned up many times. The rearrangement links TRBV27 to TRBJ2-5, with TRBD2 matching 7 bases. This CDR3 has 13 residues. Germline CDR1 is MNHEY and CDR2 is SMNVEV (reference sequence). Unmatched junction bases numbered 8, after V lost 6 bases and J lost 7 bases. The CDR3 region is CASSTGLDRTQYF. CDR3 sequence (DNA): TGTGCCAGCAGCACCGGACTAGATAGGACCCAGTACTTC.

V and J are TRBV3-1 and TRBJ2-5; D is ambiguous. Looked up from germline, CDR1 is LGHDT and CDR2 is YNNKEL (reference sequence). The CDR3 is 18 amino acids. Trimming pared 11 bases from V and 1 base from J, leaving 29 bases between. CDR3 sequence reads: CACCFGPPPWRTQETQYF. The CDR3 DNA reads TGTGCCTGCTGTTTTGGCCCACCGCCATGGCGGACCCAAGAGACCCAGTACTTC.

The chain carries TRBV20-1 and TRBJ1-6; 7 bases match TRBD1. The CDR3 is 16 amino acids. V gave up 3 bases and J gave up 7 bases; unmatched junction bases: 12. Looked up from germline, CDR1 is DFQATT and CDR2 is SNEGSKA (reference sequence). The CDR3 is CSARKRGPISNSPLHF. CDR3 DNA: TGCAGTGCTAGGAAGAGGGGGCCCATATCAAATTCACCCCTCCACTTT.

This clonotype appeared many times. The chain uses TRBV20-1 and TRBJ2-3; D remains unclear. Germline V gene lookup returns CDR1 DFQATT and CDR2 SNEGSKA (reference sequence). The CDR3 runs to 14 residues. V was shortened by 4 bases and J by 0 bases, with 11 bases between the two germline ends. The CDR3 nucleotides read TGCAGTGCTATTTTTTCCGGTAGCACAGATACGCAGTATTTT. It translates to CSAIFSGSTDTQYF.

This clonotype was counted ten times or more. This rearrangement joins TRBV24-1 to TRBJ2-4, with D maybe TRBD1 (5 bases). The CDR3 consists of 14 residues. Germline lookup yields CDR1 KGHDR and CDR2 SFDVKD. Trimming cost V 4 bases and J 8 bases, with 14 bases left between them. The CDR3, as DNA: TGTGCCACCAGTGACACACGAGAAGGGGACATTCAGTACTTC. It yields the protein CATSDTREGDIQYF.

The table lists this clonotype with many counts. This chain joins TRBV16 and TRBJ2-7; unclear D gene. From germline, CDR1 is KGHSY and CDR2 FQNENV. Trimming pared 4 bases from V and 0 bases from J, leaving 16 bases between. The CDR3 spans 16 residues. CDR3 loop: CASSPHWAGFSYEQYF. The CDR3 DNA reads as TGTGCCAGCAGCCCGCACTGGGCAGGATTCTCCTACGAGCAGTACTTC.

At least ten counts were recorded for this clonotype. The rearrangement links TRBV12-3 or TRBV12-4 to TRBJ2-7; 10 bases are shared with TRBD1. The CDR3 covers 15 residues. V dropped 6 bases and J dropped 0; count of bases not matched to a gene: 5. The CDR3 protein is CASSLDRGFSYEQYF. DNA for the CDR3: TGTGCCAGCAGCCTGGACAGGGGGTTCTCCTACGAGCAGTACTTC.

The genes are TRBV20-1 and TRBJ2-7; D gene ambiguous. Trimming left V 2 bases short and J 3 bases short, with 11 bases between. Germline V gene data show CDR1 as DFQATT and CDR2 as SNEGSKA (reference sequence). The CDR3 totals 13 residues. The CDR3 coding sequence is TGCAGTGCTAGAACGAGTCCCTACTACGAGCAGTACTTC. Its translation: CSARTSPYYEQYF.

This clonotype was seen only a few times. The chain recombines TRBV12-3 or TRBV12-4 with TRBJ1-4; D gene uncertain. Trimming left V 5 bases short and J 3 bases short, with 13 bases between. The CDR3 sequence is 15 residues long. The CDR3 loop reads CASSNKGGANEKLFF. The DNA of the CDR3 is TGTGCCAGCAGTAACAAGGGTGGCGCTAATGAAAAACTGTTTTTT.

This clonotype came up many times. CDR3 coding DNA: TGCAGTGCTACCAGGGCGAACACCGGGGAGCTGTTTTTT. This sequence encodes CSATRANTGELFF. The genes are TRBV20-1 and TRBJ2-2; D possibly corresponds to TRBD1 (5 bases). Germline CDR1 is DFQATT and CDR2 is SNEGSKA (reference sequence). Trimming took off 4 bases at V and 0 bases at J, with 6 bases between the two ends. The CDR3 is made up of 13 amino acids.

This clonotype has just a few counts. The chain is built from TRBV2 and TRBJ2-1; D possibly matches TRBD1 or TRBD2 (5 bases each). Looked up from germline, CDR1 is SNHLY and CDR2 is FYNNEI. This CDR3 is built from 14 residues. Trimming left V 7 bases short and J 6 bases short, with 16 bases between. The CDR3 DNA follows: TGTGCCAGCATTTTCGGGGCCGATCTCAATGAGCAGTTCTTC. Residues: CASIFGADLNEQFF. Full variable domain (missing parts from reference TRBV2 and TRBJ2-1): EPEVTQTPSHQVTQMGQEVILRCVPISNHLYFYWYRQILGQKVEFLVSFYNNEISEKSEIFDDQFSVERPDGSNFTLKIRSTKLEDSAMYFCASIFGADLNEQFFGPGTRLTVL.

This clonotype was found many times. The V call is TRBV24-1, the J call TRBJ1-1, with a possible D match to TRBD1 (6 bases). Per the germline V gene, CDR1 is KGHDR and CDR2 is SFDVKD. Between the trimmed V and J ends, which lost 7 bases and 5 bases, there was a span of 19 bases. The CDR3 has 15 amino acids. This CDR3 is CATSDAGGEGTEAFF. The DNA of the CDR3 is TGTGCCACCAGCGACGCCGGGGGCGAAGGGACTGAAGCTTTCTTT.